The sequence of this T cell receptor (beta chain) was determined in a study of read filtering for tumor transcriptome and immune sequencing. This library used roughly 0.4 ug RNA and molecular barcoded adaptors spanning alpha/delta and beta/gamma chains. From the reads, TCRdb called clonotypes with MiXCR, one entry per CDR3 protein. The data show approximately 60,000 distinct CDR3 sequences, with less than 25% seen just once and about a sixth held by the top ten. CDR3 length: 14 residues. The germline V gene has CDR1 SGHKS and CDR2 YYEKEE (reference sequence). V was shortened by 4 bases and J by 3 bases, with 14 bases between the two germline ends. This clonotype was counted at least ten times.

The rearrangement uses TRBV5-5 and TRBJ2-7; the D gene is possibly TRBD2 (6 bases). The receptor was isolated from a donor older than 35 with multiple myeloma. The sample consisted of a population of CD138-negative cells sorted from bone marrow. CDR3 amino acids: CASSNRELLYEQYF. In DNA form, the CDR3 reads TGTGCCAGCAGCAACCGGGAGTTGCTCTACGAGCAGTACTTC.